This T cell receptor beta chain stems from a study of blood T cells in healthy people across ages. Regarding the study as a whole: The donors' CMV status was not determined, possibly confounding changes in expanded clonotypes. Naive CD4+ cells and diversity were both higher in long-lived donors than in aged donors.

A word on this clonotype: What it recognizes is unknown.

There are 14 residues in the CDR3. The germline CDR1 and CDR2 sequences are LGHNA and YSLEER. There were at least 5.5 micrograms of total RNA extracted from every sample. Primers used in a second PCR of roughly 6 to 11 cycles were a sample-barcoded 5' primer and a J-beta primer mix. TCRdb fed the 5' RACE reads into MiXCR, producing one record per CDR3 protein. The sample lists about 730,000 distinct CDR3 sequences; 43% were seen once. Sequenced: blood. The source is a woman aged 55-69 years in good health. The rearrangement uses TRBV4-3 and TRBJ2-4; 9 nucleotides match TRBD2. The last part of the DNA fits TRBJ2-7 better; the J call may be wrong. The CDR3 sequence: CASSPVSGRGEQYF. CDR3 nucleotides: TGCGCCAGCAGCCCCGTTAGCGGGAGAGGCGAGCAGTACTTC.